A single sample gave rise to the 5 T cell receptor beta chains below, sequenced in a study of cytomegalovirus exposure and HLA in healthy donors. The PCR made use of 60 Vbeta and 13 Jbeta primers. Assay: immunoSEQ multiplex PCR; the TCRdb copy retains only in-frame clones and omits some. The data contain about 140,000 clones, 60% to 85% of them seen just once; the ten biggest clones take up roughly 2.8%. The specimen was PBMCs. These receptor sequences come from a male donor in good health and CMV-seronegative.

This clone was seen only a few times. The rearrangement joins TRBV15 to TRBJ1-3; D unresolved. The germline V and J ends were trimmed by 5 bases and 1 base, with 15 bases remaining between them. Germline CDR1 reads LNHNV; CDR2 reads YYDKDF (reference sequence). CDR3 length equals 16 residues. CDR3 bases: TGTGCCACCAGCTACGCTGCGCCACGGTCTGGAAACACCATATATTTT. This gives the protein CATSYAAPRSGNTIYF.

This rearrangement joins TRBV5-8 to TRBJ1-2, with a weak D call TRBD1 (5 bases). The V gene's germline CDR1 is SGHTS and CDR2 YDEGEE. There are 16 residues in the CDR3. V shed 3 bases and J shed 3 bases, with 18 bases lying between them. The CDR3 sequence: CASSSGVLGGYYGYTF. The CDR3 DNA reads TGTGCCAGCAGCTCGGGAGTCCTGGGGGGGTACTATGGCTACACCTTC. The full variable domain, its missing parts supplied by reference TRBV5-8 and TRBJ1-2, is EAGVTQSPTHLIKTRGQQATLRCSPISGHTSVYWYQQALGLGLQFLLWYDEGEERNRGNFPPRFSGRQFPNYSSELNVNALELEDSALYLCASSSGVLGGYYGYTFGSGTRLTVV.

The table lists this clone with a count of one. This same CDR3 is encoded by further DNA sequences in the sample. The CDR3 spells CASSVGAGAYNEQFF. For the CDR3, the DNA is TGTGCCAGCAGCGTAGGTGCGGGGGCATACAATGAGCAGTTCTTC. This sequence joins TRBV9 and TRBJ2-1; D possibly corresponds to TRBD2 (7 bases). Germline lookup yields CDR1 SGDLS and CDR2 YYNGEE. The CDR3 has 15 amino acids. Trimming pared 0 bases from V and 4 bases from J, leaving 11 bases between. Using reference TRBV9 and TRBJ2-1 for the parts outside the CDR3, the full variable domain is DSGVTQTPKHLITATGQRVTLRCSPRSGDLSVYWYQQSLDQGLQFLIQYYNGEERAKGNILERFSAQQFPDLHSELNLSSLELGDSALYFCASSVGAGAYNEQFFGPGTRLTVL.

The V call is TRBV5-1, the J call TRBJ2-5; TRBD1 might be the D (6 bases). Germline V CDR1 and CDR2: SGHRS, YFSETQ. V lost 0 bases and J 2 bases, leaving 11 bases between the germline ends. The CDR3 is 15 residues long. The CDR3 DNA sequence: TGCGCCAGCAGCTTGGACAGGGTGGGACAAGAGACCCAGTACTTC. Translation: CASSLDRVGQETQYF.

The CDR3 here is CASSYPWGDEQFF. The CDR3 region has the DNA TGTGCCAGCAGCTACCCCTGGGGCGATGAGCAGTTCTTC. This sequence joins TRBV5-6 and TRBJ2-1, with a tentative D call TRBD1 (5 bases). Germline V gives CDR1 SGHDT, CDR2 YYEEEE. This CDR3 has 13 residues. V gave up 3 bases and J gave up 8 bases, with 12 bases separating them.